A single sample is the source of the 21 T cell receptor beta chains below, sequenced in a study of control samples from healthy donors and cancer patients. The data were produced by immunoSEQ multiplex PCR, yet TCRdb's version contains in-frame clones alone and is incomplete. Of around 170,000 clones in the sample, around 90% were seen once. Sequencing was performed on blood. Receptors were obtained from a man aged 25-45 years in good health.

V and J are TRBV28 and TRBJ2-7, with a possible D match to TRBD1 (6 bases). V was shortened by 4 bases and J by 6 bases, with 16 bases between the two germline ends. The CDR3 loop spans 14 amino acids. Germline CDR1 MDHEN, CDR2 SYDVKM. CDR3 DNA sequence: TGTGCCAGCAGTTGGGTGGACAGTCTACGCGAGCAGTACTTC. It is translated as CASSWVDSLREQYF.

The chain's CDR3 is CASSTSGSRADTQYF. Written as DNA, the CDR3 is TGTGCCAGCAGCACTAGCGGGAGTAGGGCAGATACGCAGTATTTT. The V gene is TRBV2, the J gene TRBJ2-3; TRBD2 agrees at 11 bases. The germline V gene encodes CDR1 SNHLY and CDR2 FYNNEI. J gave up 4 bases and V 6 bases, and 6 bases lay outside the gene matches. This CDR3 is 15 amino acids long.

The V gene is TRBV7-3, the J gene TRBJ1-1; perhaps TRBD1 as D (5 bases). The V and J ends lost 1 base and 5 bases respectively, with 11 bases between them. Germline CDR1 SGHTA, CDR2 FQGTGA. There are 14 residues in the CDR3. The CDR3 DNA follows: TGTGCCAGCAGCTTAAATGGGGGAAGGACTGAAGCTTTCTTT. Protein product: CASSLNGGRTEAFF.

This chain connects TRBV29-1 to TRBJ1-2, with 7 positions matching TRBD1. The germline V gene has CDR1 SQVTM and CDR2 ANQGSEA. This CDR3 is built from 14 residues. Trimming took 6 bases from V and 4 from J; bases not matched to a gene: 11. The DNA of the CDR3 is TGCAGCGTGGCACAGGGGAGTCCAACCTATGGCTACACCTTC. The encoded protein is CSVAQGSPTYGYTF.

This clone was detected once. The chain recombines TRBV5-1 with TRBJ2-4; tentatively, D is TRBD2 (7 bases). V was cut by 8 bases and J by 7 bases, with 19 bases left in between. The germline CDR1 and CDR2 sequences are SGHRS and YFSETQ. The CDR3 has 14 amino acids. The CDR3 protein is CASSSGGGANIQYF. The CDR3 nucleotides are TGCGCCAGTTCTAGTGGCGGGGGCGCGAACATTCAGTACTTC.

This chain uses TRBV9 with TRBJ2-5; 9 bases align to TRBD2. CDR1 is SGDLS, CDR2 YYNGEE, per germline. CDR3 length: 15 residues. The trim removed 0 bases at V and 4 bases at J, leaving 4 bases unmatched. The CDR3 nucleotides read TGTGCCAGCAGCGTAGATGCGGGGGGGCGAGAGACCCAGTACTTC. Translation: CASSVDAGGRETQYF.

This chain connects TRBV11-3 to TRBJ2-3; D might be TRBD1 (6 bases). V lost 3 bases, J lost 2 bases, and 9 bases lay in between. CDR1 SGHNT and CDR2 YENEEA come from the germline V gene. CDR3 length: 14 amino acids. The CDR3, as DNA: TGTGCCAGCAGCTTCCAGGGGCCCACAGATACGCAGTATTTT. Its translation is CASSFQGPTDTQYF.

V is TRBV6-5 and J is TRBJ2-7, with D perhaps TRBD2 (6 bases). CDR1 and CDR2 from the germline V gene are MNHEY and SVGAGI. The CDR3 is made up of 12 amino acids. V lost 4 bases to trimming and J lost 9 bases, with 13 bases between them. The CDR3 DNA follows: TGTGCCAGCAGTTCCCCCCCCGGGGGGCAGTACTTC. Translating it yields CASSSPPGGQYF.

This chain links TRBV20-1 with TRBJ1-2; 10 bases are a match to TRBD1. The germline V gene has CDR1 DFQATT and CDR2 SNEGSKA (reference sequence). This CDR3 has 17 residues. Trimming removed 3 bases from V and 4 bases from J; junction bases left unmatched: 14. The CDR3 loop reads CSASGVTDRGQGYGYTF. Written as DNA, the CDR3 is TGCAGTGCTAGTGGTGTCACCGACAGGGGGCAAGGCTATGGCTACACCTTC.

J is TRBJ1-2 and V is TRBV15, with D hard to call. Trimming took 5 bases from V and 3 from J, leaving 13 bases between them. The V gene's germline CDR1 is LNHNV and CDR2 YYDKDF (reference sequence). This CDR3 has 14 residues. CDR3 sequence reads: CATSPAAAHYGYTF. CDR3 DNA sequence: TGTGCCACCAGCCCCGCGGCAGCACACTATGGCTACACCTTC.

The J gene is TRBJ1-6, the V gene TRBV15; D not certain. This CDR3 is 15 amino acids long. V was shortened by 0 bases and J by 2 bases, with 5 bases between the two germline ends. The germline CDR1 and CDR2 sequences are LNHNV and YYDKDF (reference sequence). The chain's CDR3 is CATSRERTYNSPLHF. The CDR3 region has the DNA TGTGCCACCAGCAGAGAGAGAACCTATAATTCACCCCTCCACTTT.

V usage is TRBV5-6 and J usage is TRBJ2-1; the D call may be TRBD1 or TRBD2 (5 bases each). This CDR3 spans 16 amino acids. V lost 0 bases, J lost 0 bases, and 10 bases lay in between. Germline CDR1 reads SGHDT; CDR2 reads YYEEEE. Here the CDR3 reads CASSLVWGSSYNEQFF. CDR3 bases: TGTGCCAGCAGCTTGGTTTGGGGGAGCTCCTACAATGAGCAGTTCTTC.

V usage is TRBV5-5 and J usage is TRBJ2-1; D perhaps matches TRBD2 (6 bases). Per germline, CDR1 SGHKS and CDR2 YYEKEE (reference sequence). Trimming took off 2 bases at V and 7 bases at J, with 16 bases between the two ends. CDR3 length equals 15 residues. Here the CDR3 DNA reads TGTGCCAGCAGCTTAGCTGGGACTTACCGGAATGAGCAGTTCTTC. It yields the protein CASSLAGTYRNEQFF. Using reference TRBV5-5 and TRBJ2-1 for the parts outside the CDR3, the full variable domain is DAGVTQSPTHLIKTRGQQVTLRCSPISGHKSVSWYQQVLGQGPQFIFQYYEKEERGRGNFPDRFSARQFPNYSSELNVNALLLGDSALYLCASSLAGTYRNEQFFGPGTRLTVL.

This chain links TRBV28 with TRBJ2-7, with D unresolved. CDR1 MDHEN and CDR2 SYDVKM come from the germline V gene. V shed 5 bases and J shed 7 bases, with 18 bases lying between them. The length of the CDR3 is 14 residues. The DNA of the CDR3 is TGTGCCAGCAGTCCCTCGAGACCGAACGTTGAGCAGTACTTC. Translation: CASSPSRPNVEQYF.

Worth noting for this clone: Within the sample, other DNA sequences also encode this same CDR3. This chain uses TRBV27 with TRBJ2-7; perhaps TRBD1 as D (6 bases). The CDR3 length is 14 residues. From germline, CDR1 is MNHEY and CDR2 SMNVEV (reference sequence). V was shortened by 2 bases and J by 2 bases, with 10 bases between the two germline ends. The CDR3, as DNA: TGTGCCAGCAGTTTAGGAGGACAGACCTACGAGCAGTACTTC. It translates to CASSLGGQTYEQYF.

The CDR3 loop reads CASSLDGGLYSGELFF. The CDR3 DNA reads as TGTGCCAGCAGCTTGGATGGAGGGCTTTATTCCGGGGAGCTGTTTTTT. This chain uses TRBV5-8 with TRBJ2-2; a possible D gene is TRBD2 (6 bases). From germline, CDR1 is SGHTS and CDR2 YDEGEE. The CDR3 is made up of 16 amino acids. Trimming took off 0 bases at V and 6 bases at J, with 15 bases between the two ends.

The chain is built from TRBV6-6 and TRBJ1-2; TRBD1 agrees at 7 bases. J gave up 3 bases and V 6 bases, and 4 bases lay outside the gene matches. This CDR3 contains 13 residues. Germline lookup yields CDR1 MNHNY and CDR2 SVGAGI (reference sequence). CDR3 DNA sequence: TGTGCCAGCAGCCACGGGACAGACTATGGCTACACCTTC. As protein: CASSHGTDYGYTF.

The gene calls are TRBV19 and TRBJ2-1; 9 positions match TRBD1. Germline V gene lookup returns CDR1 LNHDA and CDR2 SQIVND (reference sequence). The CDR3 is 17 amino acids. The trim removed 5 bases at V and 5 bases at J, leaving 13 bases unmatched. CDR3 residues: CASSSQYRDRAHNEQFF. Here the CDR3 DNA reads TGTGCCAGTAGTTCGCAATACCGGGACAGGGCCCACAATGAGCAGTTCTTC.

This chain joins TRBV10-2 and TRBJ1-2, with 7 positions matching TRBD1. The length of the CDR3 is 15 residues. Germline assignment: CDR1 WSHSY and CDR2 SAAADI. The trim removed 7 bases at V and 4 bases at J, leaving 12 bases unmatched. The CDR3 sequence: CASKESGGELYGYTF. CDR3 DNA sequence: TGCGCCAGCAAGGAGTCAGGGGGGGAGCTCTATGGCTACACCTTC.

V and J are TRBV5-6 and TRBJ1-3; D gene unclear. V was clipped by 0 bases and J by 0 bases, with 10 bases between them. The CDR3 has 16 residues. Per germline, CDR1 SGHDT and CDR2 YYEEEE. CDR3 sequence reads: CASSLVSASSGNTIYF. CDR3 sequence (DNA): TGTGCCAGCAGCTTGGTGTCGGCAAGCTCTGGAAACACCATATATTTT.

The chain links TRBV10-3 to TRBJ2-5; 13 positions agree with TRBD2. V lost 10 bases to trimming and J lost 4 bases; unmatched junction nucleotides: 3. The CDR3 has 13 amino acids. Germline V gives CDR1 ENHRY, CDR2 SYGVKD. The CDR3 loop reads CASRLAGGETQYF. The CDR3 DNA follows: TGTGCCAGCCGACTAGCGGGAGGAGAGACCCAGTACTTC.